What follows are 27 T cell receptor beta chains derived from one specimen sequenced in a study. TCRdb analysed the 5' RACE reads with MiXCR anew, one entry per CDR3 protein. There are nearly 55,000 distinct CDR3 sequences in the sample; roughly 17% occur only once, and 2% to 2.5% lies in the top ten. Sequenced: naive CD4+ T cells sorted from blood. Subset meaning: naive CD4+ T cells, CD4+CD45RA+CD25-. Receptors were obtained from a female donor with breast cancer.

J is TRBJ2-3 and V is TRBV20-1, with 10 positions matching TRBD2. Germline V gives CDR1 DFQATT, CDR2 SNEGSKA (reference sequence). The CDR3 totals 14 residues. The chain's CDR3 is CSLRASGRTDTQYF. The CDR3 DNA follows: TGCAGCCTTCGGGCTAGCGGGAGAACAGATACGCAGTATTTT.

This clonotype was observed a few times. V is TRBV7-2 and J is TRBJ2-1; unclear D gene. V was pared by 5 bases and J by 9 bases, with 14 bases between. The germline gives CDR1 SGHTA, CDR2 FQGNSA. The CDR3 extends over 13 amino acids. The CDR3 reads CASSIAQWGEQFF. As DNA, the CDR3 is TGTGCCAGCAGCATCGCCCAGTGGGGTGAGCAGTTCTTC.

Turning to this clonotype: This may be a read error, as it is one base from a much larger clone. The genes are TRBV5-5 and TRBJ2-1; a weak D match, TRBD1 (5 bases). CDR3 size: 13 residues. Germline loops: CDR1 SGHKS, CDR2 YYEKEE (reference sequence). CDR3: CARSEVLGLEQFF. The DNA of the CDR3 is TGTGCCCGCAGCGAAGTCTTGGGGCTTGAGCAGTTCTTC.

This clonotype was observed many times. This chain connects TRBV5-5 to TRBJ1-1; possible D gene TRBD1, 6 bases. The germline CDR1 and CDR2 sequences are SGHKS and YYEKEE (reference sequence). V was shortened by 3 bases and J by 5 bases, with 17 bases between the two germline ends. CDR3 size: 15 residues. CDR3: CASSWRTVGGTEAFF. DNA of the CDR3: TGTGCCAGCAGCTGGAGGACAGTCGGGGGGACTGAAGCTTTCTTT.

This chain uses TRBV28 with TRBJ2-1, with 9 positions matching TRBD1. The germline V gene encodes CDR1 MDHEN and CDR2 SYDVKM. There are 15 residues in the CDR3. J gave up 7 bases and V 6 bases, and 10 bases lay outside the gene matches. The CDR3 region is CASSPTGGIWNEQFF. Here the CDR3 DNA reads TGTGCCAGCAGCCCGACAGGGGGGATTTGGAATGAGCAGTTCTTC. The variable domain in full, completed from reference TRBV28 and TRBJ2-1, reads DVKVTQSSRYLVKRTGEKVFLECVQDMDHENMFWYRQDPGLGLRLIYFSYDVKMKEKGDIPEGYSVSREKKERFSLILESASTNQTSMYLCASSPTGGIWNEQFFGPGTRLTVL.

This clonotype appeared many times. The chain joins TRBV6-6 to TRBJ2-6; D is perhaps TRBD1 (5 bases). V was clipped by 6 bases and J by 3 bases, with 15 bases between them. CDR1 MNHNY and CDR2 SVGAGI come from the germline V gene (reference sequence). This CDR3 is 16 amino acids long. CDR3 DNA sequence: TGTGCCAGCAGCCCTAGGTTAGGGGTTGGGGCCAACGTCCTGACTTTC. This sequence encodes CASSPRLGVGANVLTF.

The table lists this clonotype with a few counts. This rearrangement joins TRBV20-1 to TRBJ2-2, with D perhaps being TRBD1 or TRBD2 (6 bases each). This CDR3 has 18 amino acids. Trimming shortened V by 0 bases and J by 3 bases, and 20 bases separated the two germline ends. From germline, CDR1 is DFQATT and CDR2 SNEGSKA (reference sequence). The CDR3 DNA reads TGCAGTGCTAGAGATGTGTCAAGAGGGGGGTCGGACACCGGGGAGCTGTTTTTT. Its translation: CSARDVSRGGSDTGELFF.

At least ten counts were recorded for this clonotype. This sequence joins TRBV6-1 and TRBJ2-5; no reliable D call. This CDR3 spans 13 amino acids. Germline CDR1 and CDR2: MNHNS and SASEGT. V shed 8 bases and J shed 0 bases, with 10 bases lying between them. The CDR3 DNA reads TGTGCCAGCTCCAACCGGGACCAAGAGACCCAGTACTTC. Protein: CASSNRDQETQYF.

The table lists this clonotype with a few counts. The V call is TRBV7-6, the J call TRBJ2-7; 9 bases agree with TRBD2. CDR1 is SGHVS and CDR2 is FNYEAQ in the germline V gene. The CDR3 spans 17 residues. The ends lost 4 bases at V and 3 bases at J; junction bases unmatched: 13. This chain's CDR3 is CASSSTSGPRGGYEQYF. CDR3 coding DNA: TGTGCCAGCAGCTCCACTAGCGGGCCCCGAGGAGGCTACGAGCAGTACTTC.

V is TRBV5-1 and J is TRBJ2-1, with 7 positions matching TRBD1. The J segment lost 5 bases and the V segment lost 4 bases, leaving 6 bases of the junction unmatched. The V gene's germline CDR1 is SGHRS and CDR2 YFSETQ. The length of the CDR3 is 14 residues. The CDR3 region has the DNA TGCGCCAGCAGCCCGGGACAGCTAGACAATGAGCAGTTCTTC. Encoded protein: CASSPGQLDNEQFF. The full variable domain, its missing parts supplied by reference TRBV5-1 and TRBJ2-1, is KAGVTQTPRYLIKTRGQQVTLSCSPISGHRSVSWYQQTPGQGLQFLFEYFSETQRNKGNFPGRFSGRQFSNSRSEMNVSTLELGDSALYLCASSPGQLDNEQFFGPGTRLTVL.

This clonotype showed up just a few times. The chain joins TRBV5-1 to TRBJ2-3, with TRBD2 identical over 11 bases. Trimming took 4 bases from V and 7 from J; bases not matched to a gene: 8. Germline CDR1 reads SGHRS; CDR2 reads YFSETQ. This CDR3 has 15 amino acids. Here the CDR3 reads CASSQTSGAGNTQYF. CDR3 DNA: TGCGCCAGCAGCCAGACTAGCGGGGCGGGGAATACGCAGTATTTT. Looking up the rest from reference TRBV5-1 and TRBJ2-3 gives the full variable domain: KAGVTQTPRYLIKTRGQQVTLSCSPISGHRSVSWYQQTPGQGLQFLFEYFSETQRNKGNFPGRFSGRQFSNSRSEMNVSTLELGDSALYLCASSQTSGAGNTQYFGPGTRLTVL.

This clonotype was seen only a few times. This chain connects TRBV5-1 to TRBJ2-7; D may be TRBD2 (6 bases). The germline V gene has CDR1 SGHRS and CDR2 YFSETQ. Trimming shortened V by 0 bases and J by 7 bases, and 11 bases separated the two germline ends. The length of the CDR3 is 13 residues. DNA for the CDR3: TGCGCCAGCAGCTTGGTTTCTGCGGGGGAGCAGTACTTC. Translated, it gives CASSLVSAGEQYF.

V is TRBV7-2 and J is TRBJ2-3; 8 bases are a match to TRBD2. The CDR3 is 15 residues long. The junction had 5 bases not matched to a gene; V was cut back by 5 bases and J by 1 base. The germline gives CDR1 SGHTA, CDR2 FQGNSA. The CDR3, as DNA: TGTGCCAGCAGCAGGACTAGCTCAGGCACAGATACGCAGTATTTT. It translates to CASSRTSSGTDTQYF.

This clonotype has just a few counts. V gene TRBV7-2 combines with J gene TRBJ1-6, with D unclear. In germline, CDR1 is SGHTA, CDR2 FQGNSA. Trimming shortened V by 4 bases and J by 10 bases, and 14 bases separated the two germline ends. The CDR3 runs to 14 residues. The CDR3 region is CASSYRCRESPLHF. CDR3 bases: TGTGCCAGCAGCTATCGCTGTCGGGAGTCACCCCTCCACTTT.

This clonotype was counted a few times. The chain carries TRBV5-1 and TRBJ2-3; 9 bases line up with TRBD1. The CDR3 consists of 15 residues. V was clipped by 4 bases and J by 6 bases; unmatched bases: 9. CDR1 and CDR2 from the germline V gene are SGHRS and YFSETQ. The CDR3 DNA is TGCGCCAGCAGCCGACAGGGGGGAAAAGCGGATACGCAGTATTTT. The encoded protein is CASSRQGGKADTQYF.

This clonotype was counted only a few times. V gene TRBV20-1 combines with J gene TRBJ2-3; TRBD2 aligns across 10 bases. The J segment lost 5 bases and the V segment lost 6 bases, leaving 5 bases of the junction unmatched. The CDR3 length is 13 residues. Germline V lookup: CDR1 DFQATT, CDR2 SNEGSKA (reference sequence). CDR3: CSAPLAGLDTQYF. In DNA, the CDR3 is TGCAGTGCCCCACTAGCGGGATTAGATACGCAGTATTTT.

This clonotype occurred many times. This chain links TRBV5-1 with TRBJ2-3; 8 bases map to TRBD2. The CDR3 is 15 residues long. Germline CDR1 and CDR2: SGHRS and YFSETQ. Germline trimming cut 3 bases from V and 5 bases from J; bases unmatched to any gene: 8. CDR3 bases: TGCGCCAGCAGCTATCGAGCGGGAGTCGTAGATACGCAGTATTTT. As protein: CASSYRAGVVDTQYF. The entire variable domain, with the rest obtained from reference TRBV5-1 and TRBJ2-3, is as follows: KAGVTQTPRYLIKTRGQQVTLSCSPISGHRSVSWYQQTPGQGLQFLFEYFSETQRNKGNFPGRFSGRQFSNSRSEMNVSTLELGDSALYLCASSYRAGVVDTQYFGPGTRLTVL.

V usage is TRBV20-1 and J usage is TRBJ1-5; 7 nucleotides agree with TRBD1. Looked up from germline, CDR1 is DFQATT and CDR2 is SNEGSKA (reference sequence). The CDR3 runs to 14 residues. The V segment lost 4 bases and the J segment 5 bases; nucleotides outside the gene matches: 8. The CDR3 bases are TGCAGTGCTAATGATAGGGGGCCCTATCAGCCCCAGCATTTT. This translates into CSANDRGPYQPQHF.

The CDR3 protein is CSATKRNRDRGLPTSNQPQHF. The CDR3 DNA follows: TGCAGTGCTACGAAGAGAAACCGGGACAGGGGATTACCAACTAGCAATCAGCCCCAGCATTTT. The genes are TRBV20-1 and TRBJ1-5; 10 bases align to TRBD1. Unmatched junction bases numbered 21, after V lost 4 bases and J lost 0 bases. The CDR3 extends over 21 amino acids. Germline V gene lookup returns CDR1 DFQATT and CDR2 SNEGSKA (reference sequence).

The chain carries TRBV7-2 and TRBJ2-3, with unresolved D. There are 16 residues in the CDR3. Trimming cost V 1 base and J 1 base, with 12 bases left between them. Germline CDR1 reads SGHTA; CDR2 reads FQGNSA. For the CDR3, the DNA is TGTGCCAGCAGCTTAGGGCACGCCTCTGGCACAGATACGCAGTATTTT. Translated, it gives CASSLGHASGTDTQYF.

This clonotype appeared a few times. The CDR3: CASSLSPSSYNEQFF. CDR3 DNA: TGTGCCAGCAGCCTCTCTCCGAGCTCCTACAATGAGCAGTTCTTC. The chain uses TRBV3-1 and TRBJ2-1; D is unclear. The V end was cut by 4 bases, the J end by 0 bases, with 10 bases between. The CDR3 has 15 residues. CDR1 and CDR2 (germline): LGHDT, YNNKEL (reference sequence).

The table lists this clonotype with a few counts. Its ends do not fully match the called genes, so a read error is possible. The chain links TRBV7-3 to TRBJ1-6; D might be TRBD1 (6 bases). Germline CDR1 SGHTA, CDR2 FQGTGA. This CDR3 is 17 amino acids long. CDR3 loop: CASSLTGARGTNPPLHF. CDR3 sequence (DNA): TGTGCCAGCAGCTTAACTGGCGCCAGGGGAACTAATCCACCCCTCCACTTT. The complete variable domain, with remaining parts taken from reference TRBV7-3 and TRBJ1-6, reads GAGVSQTPSNKVTEKGKYVELRCDPISGHTALYWYRQSLGQGPEFLIYFQGTGAADDSGLPNDRFFAVRPEGSVSTLKIQRTERGDSAVYLCASSLTGARGTNPPLHFGNGTRLTVT.

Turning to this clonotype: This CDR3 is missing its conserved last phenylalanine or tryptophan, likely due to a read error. CDR3 region: CASSLNAGYTGELFS. CDR3 DNA: TGCGCCAGCAGCTTGAATGCGGGCTACACCGGGGAGCTGTTTTCT. The V call is TRBV5-1, the J call TRBJ2-2, with a tentative D call TRBD2 (5 bases). The CDR3 is 15 residues long. V lost 1 base and J 3 bases, leaving 10 bases between the germline ends. Germline CDR1 is SGHRS and CDR2 is YFSETQ.

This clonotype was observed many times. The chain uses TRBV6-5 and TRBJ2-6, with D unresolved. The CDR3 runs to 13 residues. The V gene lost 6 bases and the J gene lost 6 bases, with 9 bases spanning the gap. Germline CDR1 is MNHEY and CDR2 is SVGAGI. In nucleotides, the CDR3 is TGTGCCAGCAGGTCCCCGGTGGCCAACGTCCTGACTTTC. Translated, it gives CASRSPVANVLTF.

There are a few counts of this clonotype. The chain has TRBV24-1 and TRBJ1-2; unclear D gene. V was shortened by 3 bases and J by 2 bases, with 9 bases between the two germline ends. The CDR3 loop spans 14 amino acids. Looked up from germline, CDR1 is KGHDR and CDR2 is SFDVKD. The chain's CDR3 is CATSDPDGNYGYTF. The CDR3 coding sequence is TGTGCCACCAGTGATCCCGACGGAAACTATGGCTACACCTTC.

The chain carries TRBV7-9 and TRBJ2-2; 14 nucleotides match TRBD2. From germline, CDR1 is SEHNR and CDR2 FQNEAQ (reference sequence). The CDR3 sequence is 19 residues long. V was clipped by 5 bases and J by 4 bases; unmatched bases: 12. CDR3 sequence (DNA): TGTGCCAGCAGCCTTCAGAGGGGGACTAGCGGGAGATCCACCGGGGAGCTGTTTTTT. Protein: CASSLQRGTSGRSTGELFF.

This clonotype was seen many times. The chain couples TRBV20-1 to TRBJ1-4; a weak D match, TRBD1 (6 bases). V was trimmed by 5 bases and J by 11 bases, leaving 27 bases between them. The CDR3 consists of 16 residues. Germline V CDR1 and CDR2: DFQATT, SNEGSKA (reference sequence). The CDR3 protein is CSAQLYLLGGESKLFF. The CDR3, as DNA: TGCAGTGCTCAATTATACCTATTAGGGGGTGAAAGTAAACTGTTTTTT.